Reported below is one TCR beta chain. Its antigen remains unidentified. Libraries were prepared by immunoSEQ multiplex PCR; TCRdb keeps only in-frame clonotypes and omits some of them. The table records 40,000 to 60,000 clones, about two thirds of them present only once. Exposure to brentuximab vedotin varied, and each patient had relapsed following autologous stem cell transplantation. Best responses included complete response and partial response; otherwise, the best response was progressive disease. CDR3 size: 20 residues. The germline CDR1 and CDR2 sequences are GTSNPN and SVGIG (reference sequence). Trimming cost V 2 bases and J 5 bases; bases outside gene matches: 19. This specimen belongs to a study of PD-1 blockade in classical Hodgkin lymphoma. The study, taken as a whole, reports: Complete responders had baseline diversity similar to newly diagnosed patients. Nothing has yet pinned down what causes the repertoire differences, possibly disease activity or prior therapy.

This clonotype was sampled from a human donor with classical Hodgkin lymphoma. The sample here was peripheral blood mononuclear cells (PBMCs), taken before the second cycle of nivolumab. This sequence joins TRBV30 and TRBJ2-5; 14 positions agree with TRBD2. CDR3 loop: CAWSIFLTPGLAGVGETQYF. The CDR3 DNA sequence: TGTGCCTGGAGTATTTTTCTAACACCGGGACTAGCGGGAGTAGGGGAGACCCAGTACTTC.